This T cell receptor beta chain derives from a study of early T cells in non-severe SARS-CoV-2 infection. Study conclusions and caveats: Lookups in VDJdb leaned toward anti-spike CD8 responses and missed private and CD4 specificities.

This clonotype has ten or more counts. What it binds is not known. Individual cDNA molecules carried attached unique molecular identifiers. TCRdb fed the 5' RACE reads into MiXCR, producing one record per CDR3 protein. The sample consists of fewer than 85,000 distinct CDR3 sequences, around 15% of them appearing once. The germline V gene has CDR1 MNHEY and CDR2 SMNVEV (reference sequence). The CDR3 extends over 13 amino acids. V was pared by 6 bases and J by 2 bases, with 3 bases of the junction left unmatched. This chain joins TRBV27 and TRBJ1-2, with 7 positions matching TRBD1. This TCR came from an adult who was a healthcare worker with PCR-confirmed SARS-CoV-2 infection or an uninfected control (not recorded which). Sequencing was done on a sample of whole blood. The chain's CDR3 is CASRLQGNYGYTF. DNA for the CDR3: TGTGCCAGCAGGCTACAGGGGAACTATGGCTACACCTTC.